The 8 T cell receptor beta chains presented below share a single source sample, sequenced in a study of cytomegalovirus exposure and HLA in healthy donors. Vbeta (60) and Jbeta (13) primers were used in the PCR. TCRdb's table, derived via immunoSEQ multiplex PCR, lists solely in-frame clones and lacks some. The table gives 200,000 or so clones; the top ten clones make up roughly 0.74% of it. Sequences were obtained from PBMCs. Receptors originate from a boy aged 10-17 years in good health and CMV-seronegative.

The chain employs TRBV5-4 and TRBJ2-7; the match to TRBD1 covers 9 bases. The CDR3 consists of 15 residues. The trim removed 4 bases at V and 6 bases at J, leaving 11 bases unmatched. CDR1 is SGHNT and CDR2 is YYREEE in the germline V gene (reference sequence). CDR3 DNA: TGTGCCAGCAGCCGCCGGGACAGGGAGGGGGGCGAGCAGTACTTC. Amino acid sequence: CASSRRDREGGEQYF.

In nucleotides, the CDR3 is TGTGCCAGTAGCCCGGGGGGGCCTGGAAACACCATATATTTT. Its protein product is CASSPGGPGNTIYF. This chain joins TRBV19 and TRBJ1-3; D perhaps matches TRBD1 (6 bases). Per germline, CDR1 LNHDA and CDR2 SQIVND (reference sequence). There are 14 residues in the CDR3. The V gene lost 6 bases and the J gene lost 2 bases, with 11 bases spanning the gap.

The chain is built from TRBV5-4 and TRBJ2-3; TRBD1 aligns across 10 bases. In germline, CDR1 is SGHNT, CDR2 YYREEE (reference sequence). CDR3 length: 16 amino acids. The V segment lost 4 bases and the J segment 1 base; nucleotides outside the gene matches: 6. CDR3 nucleotide sequence: TGTGCCAGCAGCGGAAGGACAGGGGGTGGCACAGATACGCAGTATTTT. This sequence encodes CASSGRTGGGTDTQYF.

The chain links TRBV9 to TRBJ2-3; 10 bases are shared with TRBD2. Germline lookup yields CDR1 SGDLS and CDR2 YYNGEE. The CDR3 is 17 amino acids. V gave up 0 bases and J gave up 2 bases; unmatched junction bases: 6. CDR3 coding DNA: TGTGCCAGCAGCGTAGTGGGTAGCGGGGGGACCACAGATACGCAGTATTTT. It translates to CASSVVGSGGTTDTQYF.

Details on this clone: The junction differs from germline at one of its ends, possibly a read error. The chain recombines TRBV30 with TRBJ1-4; 8 nucleotides align to TRBD1. Germline CDR1 and CDR2: GTSNPN and SVGIG (reference sequence). This CDR3 contains 12 residues. CDR3 protein: CAWEEIGTGSSF. The CDR3 DNA reads as TGTGCCTGGGAGGAAATCGGGACAGGTTCTTCTTTT.

The V gene is TRBV27, the J gene TRBJ2-1; D is perhaps TRBD2 (6 bases). CDR1 is MNHEY, CDR2 SMNVEV, per germline (reference sequence). The V and J ends lost 4 bases and 0 bases respectively, with 10 bases between them. The CDR3 runs to 15 residues. The CDR3 sequence is CASSYAGSSYNEQFF. The CDR3 DNA follows: TGTGCCAGCAGTTACGCGGGGAGCTCCTACAATGAGCAGTTCTTC.

The CDR3 protein is CASSQGLGQGNSPLHF. The CDR3 DNA sequence: TGCGCCAGCAGCCAAGGTTTAGGACAGGGGAATTCACCCCTCCACTTT. The rearrangement links TRBV4-1 to TRBJ1-6; 9 bases agree with TRBD1. Unmatched junction bases numbered 5, after V lost 1 base and J lost 7 bases. This CDR3 region has 16 residues. Germline V CDR1 and CDR2: MGHRA, YSYEKL.

V usage is TRBV6-1 and J usage is TRBJ2-5, with a possible D match to TRBD2 (5 bases). The V gene lost 7 bases and the J gene lost 0 bases, with 9 bases spanning the gap. Germline CDR1 and CDR2: MNHNS and SASEGT. This CDR3 spans 13 amino acids. CDR3 DNA: TGTGCCAGCACCGACTACAACCAAGAGACCCAGTACTTC. Amino acid sequence: CASTDYNQETQYF.